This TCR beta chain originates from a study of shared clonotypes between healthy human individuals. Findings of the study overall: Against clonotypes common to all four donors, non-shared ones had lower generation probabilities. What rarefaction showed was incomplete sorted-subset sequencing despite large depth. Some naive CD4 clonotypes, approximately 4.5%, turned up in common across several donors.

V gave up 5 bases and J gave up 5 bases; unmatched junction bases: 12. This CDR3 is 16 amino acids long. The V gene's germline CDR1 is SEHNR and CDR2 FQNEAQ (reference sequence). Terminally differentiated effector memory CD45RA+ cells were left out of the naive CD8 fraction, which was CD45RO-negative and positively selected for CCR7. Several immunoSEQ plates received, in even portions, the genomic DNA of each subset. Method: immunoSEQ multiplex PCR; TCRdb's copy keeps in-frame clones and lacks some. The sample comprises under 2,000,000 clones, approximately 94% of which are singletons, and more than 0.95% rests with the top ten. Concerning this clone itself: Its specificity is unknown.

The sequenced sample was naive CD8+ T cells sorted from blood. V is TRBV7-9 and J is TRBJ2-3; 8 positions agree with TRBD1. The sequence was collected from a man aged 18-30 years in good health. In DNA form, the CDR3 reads TGTGCCAGCAGCCAAAATCGGCAGGGGGCTATAGATACGCAGTATTTT. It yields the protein CASSQNRQGAIDTQYF. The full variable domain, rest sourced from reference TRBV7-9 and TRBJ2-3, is DTGVSQNPRHKITKRGQNVTFRCDPISEHNRLYWYRQTLGQGPEFLTYFQNEAQLEKSRLLSDRFSAERPKGSFSTLEIQRTEQGDSAMYLCASSQNRQGAIDTQYFGPGTRLTVL.